Included here is one T cell receptor beta chain sequence, with context. Its specificity is unknown. This CDR3 is built from 17 residues. Germline assignment: CDR1 LGHNA and CDR2 YSLEER. V lost 1 base to trimming and J lost 0 bases; unmatched junction nucleotides: 3. The data originate from a study of Ad26.COV2.S vaccination and SARS-CoV-2 variants. Study at large: Trial arm assignment for the donor was COV1001 Ad26.COV2.S. General study points: Vaccinated and placebo-treated recipients had similar non-spike TCR breadth.

This sample's treatment: approximately 18 received Ad26.COV2.S at low or high dose, single or two shots; about 5 received placebo; per-sample allocation not given. The samples date from day 63 after the first vaccine or placebo injection. TCRdb keeps only in-frame clones here, not all; method: immunoSEQ multiplex PCR. The sample gives over 400,000 clones, roughly 89% of which show up once; about 2.5% is in the top ten. V usage is TRBV4-3 and J usage is TRBJ1-6, with 7 bases fitting TRBD1. The material sequenced was peripheral blood, taken in a trial of Ad26.COV2.S vaccine versus placebo. The sequence was collected from a person between 18 and 65 years old who received the Ad26.COV2.S COVID-19 vaccine or a placebo. The CDR3 DNA is TGCGCCAGCAGCCAAGCGACAGGGCACTCCTATAATTCACCCCTCCACTTT. Amino acid sequence: CASSQATGHSYNSPLHF.